Sequencing of this TCR beta chain was carried out in a study of cytomegalovirus exposure and HLA in healthy donors. Study outcomes and limitations: In a later analysis, at a false discovery rate of 0.05, 15,000 to 20,000 TCR beta sequences were associated with HLA alleles. It was shown in a later analysis that HLA-associated TCR beta chains were more clonally expanded than other, equally common chains.

This clone is a singleton in its sample. The target antigen is unknown. From germline, CDR1 is MNHEY and CDR2 SMNVEV (reference sequence). V was trimmed by 0 bases and J by 7 bases, leaving 16 bases between them. The CDR3 has 15 residues. The PCR contained 60 Vbeta and 13 Jbeta primers. Data came from immunoSEQ multiplex PCR; TCRdb stores just in-frame clones and leaves some out. The repertoire holds roughly 98,000 clones, with about three fifths as singletons. The chain joins TRBV27 to TRBJ2-7, with D possibly being TRBD2 (7 bases). Sequenced input: PBMCs. This clonotype was sampled from a woman in her twenties or thirties in good health and CMV-seropositive. CDR3 coding DNA: TGTGCCAGCAGTTTATCGAGGGGGGGGCCGCAGGAGCAGTACTTC. Amino acid sequence: CASSLSRGGPQEQYF.